Sequencing of this T cell receptor (beta chain) was carried out in a study of CD8+CD57+ T cells in acquired aplastic anemia (dated by TCRdb to 2017 to 2018). A note on the overall study: Extracted DNA from sorted CD4+ and CD8+ cells averaged 3.2 ug, ranging from about 0.17 to 27.4 ug. CD8+CD57+ expansion was defined as a frequency above the mean frequency observed in healthy subjects. The full study reports these points: Around 30 CD8+ CDR3 sequences were shared between patients and controls but appeared highly expressed in patients and within their immunodominant clones. No significant difference in CD8+ Simpson's diversity was found between patients and healthy controls (P=0.060).

This clonotype has a count of ten or more. Which antigen it targets is not known. Per-base quality was not reported, and no clone a single base away is much larger than it. Expansion of CD8+CD57+ cells had been shown by flow cytometry in the patients chosen for sequencing. Every patient had a diagnosis of severe acquired aplastic anemia based on International Study of Aplastic Anemia and Agranulocytosis and Camitta criteria. Patients had received no therapy at the time of blood sampling. The study deep-sequenced TCR repertoires of sorted CD4+ and CD8+ blood T cells from severe aplastic anemia patients and healthy subjects. Patients were enrolled in the USA under clinicaltrials.gov protocols 00001620, 01623167, 00001397, 00071045, 00081523 and 00961064. Ficoll-Paque density gradient centrifugation was used to isolate peripheral blood mononuclear cells. CD4+ and CD8+ T cells were sorted by FACS or magnetic beads before DNA extraction.

Genomic DNA was used as template for profiling of TCR beta VDJ combinations and CDR3 sequences. TCR repertoire sequencing was run on an Illumina HiSeq 2000. The published analysis was carried out like this. TRBV/TRBJ rearrangement plots, CDR3 size and DJ length profiles, and Simpson's diversity index were used to evaluate the repertoires. The most abundant DNA sequence in the deep sequencing data was taken as the immunodominant clone. CDR3 amino acid sequences were screened for sharing across subjects and were compared with published repertoires and the VDJdb database. In-frame beta chains were kept once TCRdb had trimmed the public reads at Q25 with fastp and called clones with MiXCR. Rows matching on CDR3 protein sequence are summarized as one entry with the most common DNA and genes. The V and J calls come from TCRdb's annotation, not from the publication. In this sample the table shows about 160,000 distinct CDR3 sequences, 40% to 55% of which occur a single time. The top ten constitute approximately 3% of the sample.

From cysteine to phenylalanine, the CDR3 is 16 amino acids long. Left in the record is the CDR3 DNA by itself, 48 bases read in frame from the first base. As encoded in the germline V gene (reference sequence), CDR1 is SEHNR while CDR2 is FQNEAQ. Germline trimming: 2 bases from V, 0 bases from J; junction bases outside gene matches: 4. Sample: sorted CD4+, CD8+, or CD8+CD57+ T cells (not recorded which) from PBMCs. The receptor was derived from a human donor with aplastic anemia. The chain was built from TRBV7-9 and TRBJ2-3, with 8 bases aligning to TRBD2. The nucleotides read TGTGCCAGCAGCTTACGGGAGGGGATAAGCACAGATACGCAGTATTTT. Its protein product is CASSLREGISTDTQYF.